This TCR beta chain was obtained from a study of OX40 agonist ivuxolimab in advanced cancers. Background on the study: Dose-escalation patients' cancers were hepatocellular carcinoma, melanoma, renal cell or head and neck cancer. Eligibility admitted prior anti-PD-1, anti-PD-L1 or anti-CTLA-4 therapy; 35% to 40% had some.

Regarding the study as a whole: Expanded clones tended on average to be more numerous among CD8+ T cells than CD4+.

The repertoire was sequenced with immunoSEQ multiplex PCR; TCRdb's copy has only in-frame clones and lacks some. The table shows 75,000 to 100,000 clones, with approximately 84% occurring only once. About this clone itself: Its antigen is not known.

Looked up from germline, CDR1 is SGDLS and CDR2 is YYNGEE. The CDR3 covers 14 residues. V lost 4 bases and J 3 bases, leaving 10 bases between the germline ends. The sequences come from CD4+ or CD8+ T cells sorted from blood, collected in a trial of the OX40 agonist ivuxolimab. This TCR derives from an adult with an advanced solid tumor such as melanoma, head and neck, liver or kidney cancer. The chain joins TRBV9 to TRBJ2-2; D not resolved. CDR3 in DNA: TGTGCCAGCAGCCCCAACGTCGACACCGGGGAGCTGTTTTTT. It yields the protein CASSPNVDTGELFF.